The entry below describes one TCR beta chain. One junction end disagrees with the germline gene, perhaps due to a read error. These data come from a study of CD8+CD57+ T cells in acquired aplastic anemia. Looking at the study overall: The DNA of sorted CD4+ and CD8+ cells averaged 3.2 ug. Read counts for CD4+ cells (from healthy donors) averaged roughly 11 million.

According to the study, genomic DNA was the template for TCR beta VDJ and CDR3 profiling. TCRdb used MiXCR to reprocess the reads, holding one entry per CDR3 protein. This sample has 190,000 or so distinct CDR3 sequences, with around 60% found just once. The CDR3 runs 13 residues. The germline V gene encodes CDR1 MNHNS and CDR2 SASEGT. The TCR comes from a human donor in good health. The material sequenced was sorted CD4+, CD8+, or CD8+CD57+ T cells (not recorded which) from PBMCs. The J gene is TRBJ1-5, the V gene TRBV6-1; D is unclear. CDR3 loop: CASCGDRNQPQHF. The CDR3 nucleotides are TGCGCCAGTTGCGGGGATCGGAATCAGCCCCAGCATTTT.